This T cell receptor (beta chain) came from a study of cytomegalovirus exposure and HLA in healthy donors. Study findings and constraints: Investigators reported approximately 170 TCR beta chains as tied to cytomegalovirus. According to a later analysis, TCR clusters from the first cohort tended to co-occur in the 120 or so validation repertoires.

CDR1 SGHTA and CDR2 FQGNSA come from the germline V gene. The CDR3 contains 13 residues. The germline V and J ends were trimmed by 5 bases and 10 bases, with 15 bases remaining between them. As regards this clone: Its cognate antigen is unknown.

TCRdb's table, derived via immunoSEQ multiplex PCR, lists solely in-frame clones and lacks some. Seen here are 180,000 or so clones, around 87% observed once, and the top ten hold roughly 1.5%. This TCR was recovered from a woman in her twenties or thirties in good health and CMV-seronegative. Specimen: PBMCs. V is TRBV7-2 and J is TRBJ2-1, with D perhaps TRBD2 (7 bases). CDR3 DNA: TGTGCCAGCAGCCCCGGGGGGCGGCGGGAGCAGTTCTTC. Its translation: CASSPGGRREQFF.